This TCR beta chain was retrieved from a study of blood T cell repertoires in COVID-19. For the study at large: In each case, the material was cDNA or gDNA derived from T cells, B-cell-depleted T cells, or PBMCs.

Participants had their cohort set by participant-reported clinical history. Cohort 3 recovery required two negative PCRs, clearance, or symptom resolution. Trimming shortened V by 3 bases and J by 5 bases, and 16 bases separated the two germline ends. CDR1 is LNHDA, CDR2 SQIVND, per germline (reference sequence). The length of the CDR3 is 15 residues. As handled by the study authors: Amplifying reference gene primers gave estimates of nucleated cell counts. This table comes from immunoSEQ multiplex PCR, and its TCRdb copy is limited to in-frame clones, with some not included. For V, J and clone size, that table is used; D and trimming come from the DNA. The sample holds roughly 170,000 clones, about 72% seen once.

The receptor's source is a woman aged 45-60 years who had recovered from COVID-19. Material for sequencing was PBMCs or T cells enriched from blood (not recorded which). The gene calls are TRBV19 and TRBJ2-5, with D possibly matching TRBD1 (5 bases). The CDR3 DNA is TGTGCCAGTAGTATTTCTGTCCAGGGTGGGGAGACCCAGTACTTC. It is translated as CASSISVQGGETQYF.